This T cell receptor beta chain originates from a study of T cell responses to AZD1222 COVID-19 vaccine. The data were produced by immunoSEQ multiplex PCR, yet TCRdb's version contains in-frame clones alone and is incomplete. The table has about 110,000 clones, nearly 90% seen once. Overall study findings and caveats: A rise in Spike-specific TCR breadth and depth followed two AZD1222 doses. Clonal diversity was possibly underestimated; the donors were predominantly white British and more often female.

Looked up from germline, CDR1 is SQVTM and CDR2 is ANQGSEA. CDR3 length equals 13 residues. J gave up 4 bases and V 6 bases, and 7 bases lay outside the gene matches. As to this clone: Its antigen remains unidentified.

The source material was peripheral blood, sampled 28 days after the second AZD1222 dose. The receptor was derived from an adult who received the AZD1222 COVID-19 vaccine. V and J are TRBV29-1 and TRBJ1-2; 8 bases map to TRBD1. The CDR3 loop is CSVETGAGYGYTF. Here the CDR3 DNA reads TGCAGCGTAGAGACAGGGGCGGGCTATGGCTACACCTTC.